What follows are 24 T cell receptor beta chains derived from one specimen sequenced in a study of patients and donors after allogeneic stem cell transplantation. Each CDR3 protein gets one entry after TCRdb re-called the RT-PCR reads with MiXCR. The data show approximately 140,000 distinct CDR3 sequences, with about a third seen just once and 50% held by the top ten. Sequenced: blood, either unsorted or a sorted T cell fraction (not recorded which). These receptors came from a human donor who was either an allogeneic HSCT recipient or a stem cell or donor lymphocyte infusion donor (not recorded which). It is not recorded whose cells these are; they may come from a transplant donor.

The chain recombines TRBV9 with TRBJ2-2; D may be TRBD1 (5 bases). The germline gives CDR1 SGDLS, CDR2 YYNGEE. Trimming took off 2 bases at V and 3 bases at J, with 8 bases between the two ends. This CDR3 spans 14 amino acids. CDR3 protein: CASSVTVDTGELFF. CDR3 nucleotides: TGTGCCAGCAGCGTGACAGTAGACACCGGGGAGCTGTTTTTT.

The rearrangement uses TRBV7-8 and TRBJ2-1; TRBD2 matches 8 bases. The V gene's germline CDR1 is SGHVS and CDR2 FQNEAQ. This CDR3 is built from 15 residues. The junction had 6 bases not matched to a gene; V was cut back by 5 bases and J by 3 bases. CDR3 DNA: TGTGCCAGCAGCCTACTAGCGGAGAGCTACAATGAGCAGTTCTTC. It codes for CASSLLAESYNEQFF.

The rearrangement joins TRBV19 to TRBJ1-5, with D maybe TRBD1 (5 bases). The ends were cut back, 5 bases at V and 5 bases at J, with 16 bases in the middle. The CDR3 runs to 15 residues. Per germline, CDR1 LNHDA and CDR2 SQIVND (reference sequence). DNA of the CDR3: TGTGCCAGTAGTCCCCGGGTAGGGGCCCATCAGCCCCAGCATTTT. Encoded protein: CASSPRVGAHQPQHF.

This clonotype has just a few counts. V and J are TRBV3-1 and TRBJ1-2, with unresolved D. The CDR3 is made up of 14 amino acids. Germline V gene sequence: CDR1 LGHDT, CDR2 YNNKEL (reference sequence). The germline V and J ends were trimmed by 5 bases and 6 bases, with 16 bases remaining between them. The CDR3 loop reads CASSSHGEQHGYTF. CDR3 nucleotide sequence: TGTGCCAGCAGCTCACACGGGGAACAGCATGGCTACACCTTC.

The gene calls are TRBV27 and TRBJ1-5, with TRBD1 matching 8 bases. From germline, CDR1 is MNHEY and CDR2 SMNVEV (reference sequence). V gave up 3 bases and J gave up 5 bases; unmatched junction bases: 3. CDR3 length: 14 residues. CDR3 region: CASSLHRGYQPQHF. The CDR3 DNA follows: TGTGCCAGCAGTTTGCACAGGGGGTATCAGCCCCAGCATTTT.

This chain connects TRBV29-1 to TRBJ2-5, with D perhaps matching TRBD1 or TRBD2 (5 bases each). The CDR3 covers 10 residues. The V end lost 3 bases, the J end lost 8 bases, and 7 bases lay between the germline ends. The V gene's germline CDR1 is SQVTM and CDR2 ANQGSEA. CDR3 in amino acids: CSVDGGTQYF. The CDR3 region has the DNA TGCAGCGTTGATGGGGGTACCCAGTACTTC.

The chain has TRBV2 and TRBJ1-1, with a weak D call TRBD1 (5 bases). This CDR3 is 13 amino acids long. Trimming pared 4 bases from V and 1 base from J, leaving 7 bases between. Germline V gene data show CDR1 as SNHLY and CDR2 as FYNNEI. CDR3: CASSVRENTEAFF. CDR3 DNA sequence: TGTGCCAGCAGTGTCAGGGAGAACACTGAAGCTTTCTTT.

This clonotype was seen only a few times. The chain carries TRBV12-3 or TRBV12-4 and TRBJ1-1; D is uncertain. This CDR3 is 12 amino acids long. V was clipped by 7 bases and J by 7 bases, with 13 bases between them. The CDR3 sequence is CASTSKGGEAFF. For the CDR3, the DNA is TGTGCCAGCACGTCTAAGGGTGGTGAAGCTTTCTTT.

The chain carries TRBV12-3 or TRBV12-4 and TRBJ2-7; TRBD1 aligns across 10 bases. The V segment lost 5 bases and the J segment 0 bases; nucleotides outside the gene matches: 10. CDR3 length: 17 amino acids. CDR3 residues: CASSRGTGVWSSYEQYF. The CDR3 DNA follows: TGTGCCAGCAGTAGGGGGACAGGGGTTTGGAGCTCCTACGAGCAGTACTTC.

V is TRBV12-3 or TRBV12-4 and J is TRBJ1-2; D remains ambiguous. This CDR3 has 12 residues. With 6 bases removed from V and 0 bases from J, the gap between germline ends came to 5 bases. CDR3 protein: CASRGTNYGYTF. Written as DNA, the CDR3 is TGTGCCAGCAGGGGGACTAACTATGGCTACACCTTC.

The rearrangement joins TRBV7-2 to TRBJ1-6; no firm D call. The CDR3 totals 15 residues. Germline CDR1 and CDR2: SGHTA and FQGNSA. V gave up 5 bases and J gave up 0 bases, with 8 bases separating them. The CDR3 sequence is CASSPLGSYNSPLHF. DNA of the CDR3: TGTGCCAGCAGCCCTTTGGGCTCCTATAATTCACCCCTCCACTTT.

This chain links TRBV27 with TRBJ2-1, with TRBD1 identical over 7 bases. V shed 2 bases and J 0 bases; nucleotides not matched to a gene: 10. The CDR3 length is 18 residues. Per germline, CDR1 MNHEY and CDR2 SMNVEV (reference sequence). The CDR3 nucleotides read TGTGCCAGCAGTTTACAAAAGGGACAGTCAAGCTCCTACAATGAGCAGTTCTTC. As protein: CASSLQKGQSSSYNEQFF.

The CDR3 DNA is TGTGCCAGCAGCCCCCGGTCCCTGATGGATGAGCAGTTCTTC. It specifies CASSPRSLMDEQFF. V is TRBV7-2 and J is TRBJ2-1; D is undetermined. CDR3 length: 14 amino acids. Germline V CDR1 and CDR2: SGHTA, FQGNSA. The V end was cut by 5 bases, the J end by 8 bases, with 16 bases between.

The rearrangement uses TRBV3-1 and TRBJ1-2; D is undetermined. From germline, CDR1 is LGHDT and CDR2 YNNKEL (reference sequence). V lost 3 bases and J lost 6, with 20 bases in between. The CDR3 consists of 16 residues. The CDR3 spells CASSQLEPQLGDGYTF. DNA for the CDR3: TGTGCCAGCAGCCAGCTCGAACCCCAATTGGGAGATGGCTACACCTTC.

The chain recombines TRBV19 with TRBJ2-5, with no clear D. V shed 8 bases and J shed 1 base, with 17 bases lying between them. The CDR3 consists of 15 residues. Germline V lookup: CDR1 LNHDA, CDR2 SQIVND (reference sequence). The CDR3 coding sequence is TGTGCCAGTTCCCACCGTCTGTTCGGCCAAGAGACCCAGTACTTC. It yields the protein CASSHRLFGQETQYF.

The rearrangement uses TRBV28 and TRBJ2-2, with D possibly matching TRBD1 (6 bases). Trimming took off 3 bases at V and 4 bases at J, with 18 bases between the two ends. CDR1 MDHEN and CDR2 SYDVKM come from the germline V gene. The CDR3 consists of 17 residues. The DNA for the CDR3 is TGTGCCAGCAGTTTTGGGGGCACCCCACTCTTCACCGGGGAGCTGTTTTTT. It is translated as CASSFGGTPLFTGELFF.

This clonotype was found a few times. The chain combines TRBV27 with TRBJ1-6, with D possibly TRBD1 on 5 matching bases. Germline values: CDR1 MNHEY, CDR2 SMNVEV (reference sequence). Deletions cut 2 bases from V and 3 bases from J, with 8 bases between. This CDR3 is built from 15 residues. CDR3 DNA sequence: TGTGCCAGCAGTTTAACCGGGGGCTATAATTCACCCCTCCACTTT. This codes for CASSLTGGYNSPLHF.

The V and J genes are TRBV28 and TRBJ2-2, with D possibly TRBD1 on 6 matching bases. The CDR3 spans 16 residues. Between the trimmed V and J ends, which lost 5 bases and 8 bases, there was a span of 21 bases. Germline V lookup: CDR1 MDHEN, CDR2 SYDVKM. CDR3 protein: CASSRRSIQQGGELFF. CDR3 DNA: TGTGCCAGCAGTCGTCGATCCATCCAACAGGGAGGGGAGCTGTTTTTT.

J is TRBJ1-5 and V is TRBV12-3 or TRBV12-4, with 9 nucleotides matching TRBD1. CDR3 length: 14 amino acids. V trimming: 5 bases; J trimming: 9 bases; junction bases outside the gene matches: 8. In DNA, the CDR3 is TGTGCCAGCAGTCGGACAGGGGCCGCGCGGCCCCAGCATTTT. It codes for CASSRTGAARPQHF.

The gene calls are TRBV12-3 or TRBV12-4 and TRBJ1-1; no clear D. The V end was cut by 7 bases, the J end by 1 base, with 10 bases between. The CDR3 sequence is 13 residues long. CDR3 DNA sequence: TGTGCCAGCACCCCCCCAGCGAACACTGAAGCTTTCTTT. It codes for CASTPPANTEAFF.

This chain joins TRBV9 and TRBJ2-5, with a tentative D call TRBD1 (5 bases). Germline CDR1 SGDLS, CDR2 YYNGEE. Trimming took off 4 bases at V and 4 bases at J, with 14 bases between the two ends. The CDR3 is made up of 14 amino acids. CDR3 sequence reads: CASSQEGARETQYF. For the CDR3, the DNA is TGTGCCAGCAGCCAAGAAGGGGCCCGAGAGACCCAGTACTTC.

This sequence joins TRBV4-3 and TRBJ2-5; 9 nucleotides align to TRBD1. The CDR3 contains 14 residues. Per germline, CDR1 LGHNA and CDR2 YSLEER. J gave up 5 bases and V 2 bases, and 3 bases lay outside the gene matches. CDR3 loop: CASSQTGGSETQYF. For the CDR3, the DNA is TGCGCCAGCAGCCAAACAGGGGGCAGCGAGACCCAGTACTTC.

The chain carries TRBV2 and TRBJ2-7; 13 positions match TRBD2. Germline trimming cut 5 bases from V and 5 bases from J; bases unmatched to any gene: 12. Germline-derived CDR1 and CDR2 are SNHLY and FYNNEI. The CDR3 totals 17 residues. The CDR3 DNA is TGTGCCAGCAGTCGACTACCCGGGACTAGCGGGGACCACGAGCAGTACTTC. As protein: CASSRLPGTSGDHEQYF. The variable domain in full, with the rest retrieved from reference TRBV2 and TRBJ2-7, is EPEVTQTPSHQVTQMGQEVILRCVPISNHLYFYWYRQILGQKVEFLVSFYNNEISEKSEIFDDQFSVERPDGSNFTLKIRSTKLEDSAMYFCASSRLPGTSGDHEQYFGPGTRLTVT.

The V call is TRBV10-3, the J call TRBJ2-2; D is unclear. Germline V gene data show CDR1 as ENHRY and CDR2 as SYGVKD. CDR3 length: 12 residues. Trimming stripped 6 bases from V and 6 bases from J, with 8 bases between. The CDR3: CAISSSPGELFF. CDR3 sequence (DNA): TGTGCCATCAGCAGCTCCCCCGGGGAGCTGTTTTTT.